A single TCR beta chain is shown here with its context. Since the CDR3 does not end with the conserved phenylalanine or tryptophan, this likely comes from a read error. This sample is part of a study of identical twins' blood T cells. The CDR3 length is 15 residues. Unmatched junction bases numbered 7, after V lost 6 bases and J lost 5 bases. Germline CDR1 SEHNR, CDR2 FQNEAQ (reference sequence). TCRdb processed the 5' RACE reads anew with MiXCR; each CDR3 protein has one entry. There are hundreds of thousands of distinct CDR3 sequences in the sample; around 30% occur only once, and approximately 6.6% lies in the top ten.

Sequencing was performed on PBMCs. This receptor was obtained from a woman aged 18-49 years in good health. The chain combines TRBV7-9 with TRBJ1-5; 10 bases align to TRBD1. The CDR3, as DNA: TGTGCCAGCAGTCCCGGGACAGGGGCATATCAGCCCCAGCATGTT. Translated: CASSPGTGAYQPQHV.